One sample yielded the 27 T cell receptor beta chains listed below, sequenced in a study of T cell repertoires in cytomegalovirus infection. One entry per CDR3 protein, called by TCRdb with MiXCR from the reads. The sample has about 530,000 distinct CDR3 sequences, about 30% seen once; the top ten hold roughly 13%. Sequenced sample: PBMCs. The receptor source for this set is a human donor in good health (CMV status not recorded). Some clones in this sample may be carry-over from other donors' samples.

The chain carries TRBV5-4 and TRBJ2-2; D unclear. The length of the CDR3 is 14 residues. The germline CDR1 and CDR2 sequences are SGHNT and YYREEE (reference sequence). V was shortened by 3 bases and J by 6 bases, with 12 bases between the two germline ends. CDR3 in amino acids: CASSSPGPSGELFF. The DNA for the CDR3 is TGTGCCAGCAGCTCCCCCGGTCCCTCCGGGGAGCTGTTTTTT.

This clonotype was picked up a small number of times. The CDR3 nucleotides read TGTGCCAGCAGCTTAGTGGCGGGAGTAAGAGAGACCCAGTACTTC. Translating gives CASSLVAGVRETQYF. The chain carries TRBV7-6 and TRBJ2-5, with 7 bases matching TRBD2. CDR1 is SGHVS and CDR2 is FNYEAQ in the germline V gene. The length of the CDR3 is 15 residues. V shed 1 base and J 4 bases; nucleotides not matched to a gene: 6. Looking up the rest from reference TRBV7-6 and TRBJ2-5 gives the full variable domain: GAGVSQSPRYKVTKRGQDVALRCDPISGHVSLYWYRQALGQGPEFLTYFNYEAQQDKSGLPNDRFSAERPEGSISTLTIQRTEQRDSAMYRCASSLVAGVRETQYFGPGTRLLVL.

The CDR3 region has the DNA TGTGCCAGCAGTTTTACTAGCGGGAGGAACTCCTACAATGAGCAGTTCTTC. Amino acid sequence: CASSFTSGRNSYNEQFF. This chain links TRBV28 with TRBJ2-1; 12 positions match TRBD2. The CDR3 length is 17 residues. Trimming removed 3 bases from V and 0 bases from J; junction bases left unmatched: 3. The germline CDR1 and CDR2 sequences are MDHEN and SYDVKM.

There are a few counts of this clonotype. V and J are TRBV12-3 or TRBV12-4 and TRBJ1-5, with 10 positions matching TRBD1. J lost 5 bases, V lost 5 bases, and 6 bases had no gene match. CDR3 length: 15 residues. For the CDR3, the DNA is TGTGCCAGCAGTCACGACAGGGGGCGTTATCAGCCCCAGCATTTT. Its translation is CASSHDRGRYQPQHF.

This clonotype was seen many times. This rearrangement joins TRBV7-2 to TRBJ2-5; possible D gene TRBD1, 6 bases. The CDR3 spans 15 residues. Germline assignment: CDR1 SGHTA and CDR2 FQGNSA. With 4 bases removed from V and 10 bases from J, the gap between germline ends came to 22 bases. The DNA of the CDR3 is TGTGCCAGCAGCTCCCGGCCCCCACAGGGAATGGGCCAGTACTTC. Translated: CASSSRPPQGMGQYF.

The sample holds a few counts of this clonotype. V gene TRBV29-1 combines with J gene TRBJ2-3; TRBD2 matches at 7 bases. The V and J ends lost 7 bases and 2 bases, in that order; junction bases with no gene match: 6. This CDR3 comprises 13 residues. Germline CDR1 is SQVTM and CDR2 is ANQGSEA. CDR3 in amino acids: CSGRREITDTQYF. CDR3 nucleotides: TGCAGCGGACGGCGGGAGATCACAGATACGCAGTATTTT.

This clonotype was detected a few times. J is TRBJ2-7 and V is TRBV6-2 or TRBV6-3, with TRBD1 matching 7 bases. Germline V gives CDR1 MNHEY, CDR2 SVGEGT. V shed 5 bases, J shed 3 bases, and the junction held 7 bases outside the gene matches. CDR3 length: 14 amino acids. Here the CDR3 reads CASSPGDSNYEQYV. The CDR3 region has the DNA TGTGCCAGCAGTCCAGGGGACAGCAACTACGAGCAGTACGTC.

This clonotype was recorded at least ten times. The chain joins TRBV7-8 to TRBJ2-3; 12 nucleotides agree with TRBD2. Trimming took 5 bases from V and 5 from J; bases not matched to a gene: 14. Germline lookup yields CDR1 SGHVS and CDR2 FQNEAQ. The length of the CDR3 is 18 residues. CDR3 nucleotide sequence: TGTGCCAGCAGCGGATACCGGACTAGCGGGACATACATAGATACGCAGTATTTT. It encodes CASSGYRTSGTYIDTQYF.

This clonotype was counted a few times. The chain has TRBV11-3 and TRBJ1-1, with a weak D call TRBD1 (6 bases). The V end lost 2 bases, the J end lost 5 bases, and 12 bases lay between the germline ends. The CDR3 length is 14 residues. CDR1 is SGHNT, CDR2 YENEEA, per germline. Here the CDR3 DNA reads TGTGCCAGCAGCTTAATACAGGGAGGGACTGAAGCTTTCTTT. Translating gives CASSLIQGGTEAFF.

This clonotype showed up just a few times. The rearrangement joins TRBV11-1 to TRBJ2-7; 9 bases agree with TRBD2. V lost 5 bases and J lost 5; bases outside the gene matches: 10. CDR1 is SGHAT, CDR2 FQDESV, per germline (reference sequence). This CDR3 contains 15 residues. CDR3 sequence reads: CASSHTGAGGDEQYF. The CDR3 coding sequence is TGTGCCAGCAGCCATACGGGAGCGGGAGGAGACGAGCAGTACTTC.

This chain links TRBV29-1 with TRBJ2-4; TRBD1 or TRBD2 may be the D gene (5 bases each). Trimming stripped 7 bases from V and 0 bases from J, with 13 bases between. The V gene's germline CDR1 is SQVTM and CDR2 ANQGSEA. CDR3 length: 14 amino acids. CDR3 residues: CSAGTVLAKNIQYF. In nucleotides, the CDR3 is TGCAGCGCCGGGACGGTACTAGCCAAAAACATTCAGTACTTC.

This clonotype was observed at least ten times. The CDR3 reads CASSLEPTGLRTGELFF. DNA for the CDR3: TGTGCCAGCAGCTTAGAACCGACAGGGCTCCGGACCGGGGAGCTGTTTTTT. The rearrangement uses TRBV7-2 and TRBJ2-2, with TRBD1 matching over 7 bases. Germline assignment: CDR1 SGHTA and CDR2 FQGNSA. The V and J ends lost 1 base and 5 bases, in that order; junction bases with no gene match: 10. There are 17 residues in the CDR3.

This clonotype was observed a handful of times. The chain uses TRBV12-3 or TRBV12-4 and TRBJ2-1, with a weak D call TRBD2 (5 bases). V lost 3 bases to trimming and J lost 0 bases, with 15 bases between them. CDR3 length: 17 amino acids. The CDR3 reads CASSFGLPTSSYNEQFF. Written as DNA, the CDR3 is TGTGCCAGCAGTTTCGGACTTCCTACTAGCTCCTACAATGAGCAGTTCTTC.

This chain joins TRBV9 and TRBJ2-3; 9 nucleotides align to TRBD2. J gave up 4 bases and V 2 bases, and 5 bases lay outside the gene matches. CDR1 and CDR2 (germline): SGDLS, YYNGEE. There are 15 residues in the CDR3. The CDR3 DNA is TGTGCCAGCAGCGTCTGGCGGGAGGGGGCAGATACGCAGTATTTT. Encoded protein: CASSVWREGADTQYF.

The J gene is TRBJ1-5, the V gene TRBV9; 7 positions match TRBD1. The CDR3 contains 16 residues. V dropped 0 bases and J dropped 3; count of bases not matched to a gene: 6. The germline V gene encodes CDR1 SGDLS and CDR2 YYNGEE. The CDR3 nucleotides are TGTGCCAGCAGCGTAGCCAGGGGGTTACACAATCAGCCCCAGCATTTT. Translated, it gives CASSVARGLHNQPQHF.

This clonotype was seen many times. The V gene is TRBV19, the J gene TRBJ2-7; 7 bases line up with TRBD2. The CDR3 runs 14 residues. V dropped 3 bases and J dropped 5; count of bases not matched to a gene: 7. The germline CDR1 and CDR2 sequences are LNHDA and SQIVND (reference sequence). CDR3 DNA: TGTGCCAGTAGTATCGGCGGGAGTGCCGACGAGCAGTACTTC. Amino acid sequence: CASSIGGSADEQYF.

This clonotype appeared a few times. The chain carries TRBV7-3 and TRBJ2-5; 10 bases map to TRBD2. The CDR3 has 15 amino acids. V was clipped by 5 bases and J by 1 base; unmatched bases: 4. Germline V lookup: CDR1 SGHTA, CDR2 FQGTGA. The CDR3 coding sequence is TGTGCCAGCAGCCGGACTAGCGGATTCCAAGAGACCCAGTACTTC. This gives the protein CASSRTSGFQETQYF.

In the case of this clonotype: A read error may be the cause here, since a much bigger clone is one base away. This chain links TRBV7-2 with TRBJ1-4; D possibly corresponds to TRBD1 (5 bases). V lost 5 bases to trimming and J lost 5 bases, with 12 bases between them. CDR3 size: 14 residues. The germline gives CDR1 SGHTA, CDR2 FQGNSA. In DNA form, the CDR3 reads TGTACCAGCAGCGCGGGACCTCCCAATGAAAAACTGTTTTTT. It encodes CTSSAGPPNEKLFF. The whole variable domain, remainder taken from reference TRBV7-2 and TRBJ1-4, is GAGVSQSPSNKVTEKGKDVELRCDPISGHTALYWYRQSLGQGLEFLIYFQGNSAPDKSGLPSDRFSAERTGGSVSTLTIQRTQQEDSAVYLCTSSAGPPNEKLFFGSGTQLSVL.

The chain uses TRBV20-1 and TRBJ2-5, with TRBD2 identical over 7 bases. After removal of 6 bases from V and 3 bases from J, the junction contained 10 bases not matched to a gene. Germline loops: CDR1 DFQATT, CDR2 SNEGSKA (reference sequence). The CDR3 runs to 14 residues. The CDR3 is CSAPGGGSKETQYF. DNA of the CDR3: TGCAGTGCCCCGGGAGGCGGGAGTAAAGAGACCCAGTACTTC.

This chain's CDR3 is CASSFPGHRNYGYTF. The CDR3 DNA sequence: TGTGCCAGCAGCTTCCCGGGACATCGAAACTATGGCTACACCTTC. The rearrangement joins TRBV7-2 to TRBJ1-2; weak D call: TRBD1 (6 bases). The germline V and J ends were trimmed by 3 bases and 2 bases, with 13 bases remaining between them. The CDR3 spans 15 residues. Per the germline V gene, CDR1 is SGHTA and CDR2 is FQGNSA.

This clonotype appeared a few times. This sequence joins TRBV6-2 or TRBV6-3 and TRBJ2-1; 10 bases agree with TRBD2. V dropped 5 bases and J dropped 4; count of bases not matched to a gene: 8. Looked up from germline, CDR1 is MNHEY and CDR2 is SVGEGT. This CDR3 is 16 amino acids long. The CDR3, as DNA: TGTGCCAGCAGTAGAATAGCGGGAGGTGATTACAATGAGCAGTTCTTC. Translating it yields CASSRIAGGDYNEQFF.

In its sample, this clonotype was seen once. V and J are TRBV28 and TRBJ2-1; 10 positions match TRBD2. This CDR3 is built from 18 residues. V lost 5 bases to trimming and J lost 4 bases; unmatched junction nucleotides: 14. CDR1 is MDHEN and CDR2 is SYDVKM in the germline V gene. For the CDR3, the DNA is TGTGCCAGCAGTACGCTCGTAAAAACTAGCGGGGTTTACAATGAGCAGTTCTTC. Translation: CASSTLVKTSGVYNEQFF.

In its sample, this clonotype was seen many times. The chain couples TRBV7-2 to TRBJ2-3; 11 positions agree with TRBD2. This CDR3 contains 14 residues. CDR1 is SGHTA, CDR2 FQGNSA, per germline. Trimming took 4 bases from V and 10 from J; bases not matched to a gene: 7. In DNA form, the CDR3 reads TGTGCCAGCAGCTCCGTAGCGGGAGGGCGTTCGCAGTATTTT. Its protein is CASSSVAGGRSQYF.

This chain uses TRBV28 with TRBJ2-1, with 7 bases fitting TRBD1. This CDR3 comprises 20 residues. CDR1 and CDR2 from the germline V gene are MDHEN and SYDVKM. V was clipped by 5 bases and J by 7 bases; unmatched bases: 26. CDR3 bases: TGTGCCAGCAGTCCCCTTCGACAGGGTTCAGGATATACAATTGGGAATGAGCAGTTCTTC. This translates into CASSPLRQGSGYTIGNEQFF.

This sequence joins TRBV10-3 and TRBJ2-7; D is undetermined. CDR1 and CDR2 (germline): ENHRY, SYGVKD. Trimming cost V 3 bases and J 0 bases, with 15 bases left between them. The CDR3 has 16 residues. This CDR3 is CAISERKLLSSYEQYV. CDR3 nucleotide sequence: TGTGCCATCAGTGAACGAAAACTCCTTAGCTCCTACGAGCAGTACGTC.

In DNA form, the CDR3 reads TGTGCCAGCAGCTTAGATAGCGGGACAAATGAGCAGTTCTTC. It specifies CASSLDSGTNEQFF. The chain joins TRBV7-2 to TRBJ2-1; TRBD2 matches 8 bases. The germline gives CDR1 SGHTA, CDR2 FQGNSA. The J segment lost 7 bases and the V segment lost 1 base, leaving 3 bases of the junction unmatched. The CDR3 length is 14 residues.

J is TRBJ2-2 and V is TRBV29-1, with D unresolved. The CDR3 has 13 amino acids. The V gene lost 5 bases and the J gene lost 7 bases, with 14 bases spanning the gap. The germline V gene has CDR1 SQVTM and CDR2 ANQGSEA. The CDR3: CSVTKGFHGELFF. The CDR3 coding sequence is TGCAGCGTTACCAAAGGTTTTCACGGGGAGCTGTTTTTT.